Listed below are T cell receptor beta chains from one sample, sequenced in a study of blood T cell repertoires in COVID-19. Here immunoSEQ multiplex PCR was the method, and the copy in TCRdb shows in-frame clones only, minus some. The sample yields 80,000 to 100,000 clones, about 87% seen once. Sequencing used peripheral blood. The receptors were sampled from a human donor in a cohort sampled during active COVID-19. CDR3s include the opening cysteine and the closing phenylalanine or tryptophan. A D gene is named only where the DNA matches it firmly. Rows may omit the clone size; those that give it use once, few, many or a size class.

clone size,J gene,D gene,V gene,CDR3 DNA,CDR3 protein
.,TRBJ2-1,.,TRBV5-6,TGTGCCAGCAGAGGGCAGGGGCGAGGGTCATACAATGAGCAGTTCTTC,CASRGQGRGSYNEQFF
.,TRBJ2-2,TRBD1,TRBV28,TGTGCCAGCAGTCCGACAGGGGCGGTTAACACCGGGGAGCTGTTTTTT,CASSPTGAVNTGELFF
.,TRBJ2-7,TRBD2,TRBV7-9,TGTGCCAGCACCCTTTGGCTGCCCGGGGGGGGCTACGAGCAGTACTTC,CASTLWLPGGGYEQYF
.,TRBJ1-1,TRBD1,TRBV7-3,TGTGCCAGCAGCTTACAGGGGGCGCAAACTGAAGCTTTCTTT,CASSLQGAQTEAFF
.,TRBJ2-5,.,TRBV24-1,TGTGCCACCAGTGATTCTACAGGGTACCAAGAGACCCAGTACTTC,CATSDSTGYQETQYF
.,TRBJ2-1,TRBD2,TRBV10-1,TGCGCCAGCAGTGATGGGACTAGCGGGTACAATGAGCAGTTCTTC,CASSDGTSGYNEQFF
once,TRBJ2-2,.,TRBV2,TGTGCCAGCAGCCTCTTGAGGGGAGGCGCCGGGGAGCTGTTTTTT,CASSLLRGGAGELFF
once,TRBJ2-6,TRBD1,TRBV10-3,TGTGCCATCAGTGACTTAGACAGGGCCTCTGGGGCCAACGTCCTGACTTTC,CAISDLDRASGANVLTF
.,TRBJ2-5,.,TRBV28,TGTGCCTCCTGGGCGGGTGGAGAGACCCAGTACTTC,CASWAGGETQYF
.,TRBJ2-3,.,TRBV28,TGTGCCAGCAGTTTAGGGCCCGGGAAGCGAAATTTTGGTACGCAGTATTTT,CASSLGPGKRNFGTQYF
.,TRBJ1-3,.,TRBV6-5,TGTGCCAGCGCGCCGGTTTCCGGAAACACCATATATTTT,CASAPVSGNTIYF
.,TRBJ1-5,TRBD1,TRBV2,TGTGCCAGCAGTGGACAGGGAGCGGGTCAGCCCCAGCATTTT,CASSGQGAGQPQHF
.,TRBJ1-1,TRBD1,TRBV11-3,TGTGCCAGCAGCTCAGGGGGGTCGGGAGAAGAAGCTTTCTTT,CASSSGGSGEEAFF
.,TRBJ2-1,.,TRBV4-3,TGCGCCAGCAGCCAGTATGACAGAAACAATGAGCAGTTCTTC,CASSQYDRNNEQFF
.,TRBJ1-2,TRBD1,TRBV28,TGTGCCAGCAGTTTGCCGAGACAGGGTCAAGACTATGGCTACACCTTC,CASSLPRQGQDYGYTF
.,TRBJ2-1,TRBD1,TRBV28,TGTGCCAGCAGTGACAGGGGGCGCCGTGACAATGAGCAGTTCTTC,CASSDRGRRDNEQFF
.,TRBJ1-1,.,TRBV5-6,TGTGCCAGCAGCTTGGTAGGGAGGACTGAAGCTTTCTTT,CASSLVGRTEAFF
.,TRBJ1-2,.,TRBV7-3,TGTGCCAGCAGCTCACCGGGGTATGGCTACACCTTC,CASSSPGYGYTF
.,TRBJ2-5,.,TRBV10-3,TGTGCCATCAGGGACAGTTTAGGAGAGACCCAGTACTTC,CAIRDSLGETQYF
.,TRBJ2-2,TRBD2,TRBV7-3,TGTGCCAGCAGTTATGCGGGAGCCACCGGGGAGCTGTTTTTT,CASSYAGATGELFF
.,TRBJ2-5,TRBD1,TRBV7-9,TGTGCCAGCAGCAGCCCACAGGGGGGTCTCCAAGAGACCCAGTACTTC,CASSSPQGGLQETQYF
once,TRBJ1-5,.,TRBV6-5,TGTGCCAGCAGTTCGATAGAAACCAATAATCAGCCCCAGCATTTT,CASSSIETNNQPQHF
.,TRBJ1-3,.,TRBV28,TGTGCCAGCAGTGACCCGGGATTGCTTGGAAACACCATATATTTT,CASSDPGLLGNTIYF
.,TRBJ1-5,.,TRBV19,TGTGCCAGTAGTATCCCGGGGATCGGCAATCAGCCCCAGCATTTT,CASSIPGIGNQPQHF
once,TRBJ2-2,TRBD1,TRBV15,TGTGCCACCAGGACGGGACAGTACACCGGGGAGCTGTTTTTT,CATRTGQYTGELFF
.,TRBJ2-6,.,TRBV21-1,TGTGCCAGCAGCTCTAGACAGGGGCCTTACTCTGGGGCCAACGTCCTGACTTTC,CASSSRQGPYSGANVLTF
.,TRBJ1-2,TRBD1,TRBV7-9,TGTGCCAGCAGCGAGGGACAGGGGATCCATGGCTACACCTTC,CASSEGQGIHGYTF
.,TRBJ1-1,.,TRBV28,TGTGCCAGCAGCCAGGGGTTGAACACTGAAGCTTTCTTT,CASSQGLNTEAFF
.,TRBJ2-3,TRBD2,TRBV5-4,TGTGCCAGCAGCTTGGCATCAGGGAGGGCAGATACGCAGTATTTT,CASSLASGRADTQYF
.,TRBJ2-7,TRBD1,TRBV5-1,TGCGCCAGCAGCCGGGGGACTGGACAGGGAGGAGAGCAGTACTTC,CASSRGTGQGGEQYF
.,TRBJ2-1,TRBD1,TRBV9,TGTGCCAGCAGCTTTTCACCCCTCCGGGGGACAGGAGGCTTTAGTGAGCAGTTCTTC,CASSFSPLRGTGGFSEQFF
few,TRBJ1-2,TRBD1,TRBV4-2,TGTGCCAGCAGCCAAGCTCAGACAGGGTCCTATGGCTACACCTTC,CASSQAQTGSYGYTF
.,TRBJ1-1,.,TRBV3-1/TRBV3-2,TGTGCCAGCAGCCAAGTTGCAGGGATCTCTGAAGCTTTCTTT,CASSQVAGISEAFF
.,TRBJ2-2,.,TRBV19,TGTGCCAGTAGTATAAGGAGGGCCTCGACCGGGGAGCTGTTTTTT,CASSIRRASTGELFF